The entry below gives a single T cell receptor beta chain sequence along with its context. Antigen: not known. Produced via immunoSEQ multiplex PCR; TCRdb's table is partial and in-frame only. The sample holds more than 20,000 clones, around four fifths seen once. This sample is drawn from a study of T cells in tumors after PD-1 blockade. Study at large: Treatment was either pembrolizumab 200 mg every 3 weeks or cemiplimab 350 mg every 2 weeks. Some patients also took daily vismodegib 150 mg during anti-PD-1 treatment. On average, peripheral blood gave 100,000 to 140,000 TCR templates and some 37,000 unique clonotypes.

Study outcomes and limitations: Blood contained about 40% of the tumor's TCR clonotypes.

From germline, CDR1 is PRHDT and CDR2 FYEKMQ (reference sequence). CDR3 length: 14 amino acids. V lost 5 bases, J lost 4 bases, and 6 bases stayed unmatched. This TCR derives from a human donor with basal cell carcinoma. This sequence joins TRBV13 and TRBJ1-1, with 8 nucleotides matching TRBD1. Sequenced material: PBMCs, taken before anti-PD-1 treatment. The CDR3 spells CASSKGQGRTEAFF. DNA for the CDR3: TGTGCCAGCAGCAAAGGACAGGGACGCACTGAAGCTTTCTTT.